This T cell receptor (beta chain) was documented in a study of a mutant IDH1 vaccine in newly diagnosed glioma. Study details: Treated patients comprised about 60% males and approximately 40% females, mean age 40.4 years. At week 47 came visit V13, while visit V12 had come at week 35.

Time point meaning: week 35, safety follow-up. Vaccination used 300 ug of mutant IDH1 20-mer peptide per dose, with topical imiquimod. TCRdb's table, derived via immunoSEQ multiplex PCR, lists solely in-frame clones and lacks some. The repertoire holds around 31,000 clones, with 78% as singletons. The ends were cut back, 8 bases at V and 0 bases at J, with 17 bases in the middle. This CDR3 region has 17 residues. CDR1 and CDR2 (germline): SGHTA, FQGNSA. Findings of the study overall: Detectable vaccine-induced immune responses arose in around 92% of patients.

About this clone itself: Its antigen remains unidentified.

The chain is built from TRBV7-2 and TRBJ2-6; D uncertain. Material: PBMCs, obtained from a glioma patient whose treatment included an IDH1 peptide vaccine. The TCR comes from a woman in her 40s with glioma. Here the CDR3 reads CASLRSYSISGANVLTF. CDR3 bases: TGTGCCAGCCTCCGGAGTTACAGTATCTCTGGGGCCAACGTCCTGACTTTC. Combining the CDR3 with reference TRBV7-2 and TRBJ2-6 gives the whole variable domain GAGVSQSPSNKVTEKGKDVELRCDPISGHTALYWYRQSLGQGLEFLIYFQGNSAPDKSGLPSDRFSAERTGGSVSTLTIQRTQQEDSAVYLCASLRSYSISGANVLTFGAGSRLTVL.